This T cell receptor beta chain stems from a study of post-analysis software for immune sequencing data. At the level of the study: Relapsing-remitting, secondary progressive and progressive-relapsing courses of multiple sclerosis were included. Study conclusions and caveats: In multiple sclerosis, normalized Chao1 diversity was significantly below that of controls. F measure showed strong co-clustering of same-batch samples. Roughly five TRBV segments appeared more often in patients than in controls, and TRBV5-6, TRBV5-1 and TRBV20-1 were among these.

This clonotype has more than one count but fewer than ten. Its matching antigen is unknown. With V trimmed by 6 bases and J by 3 bases, 7 bases remained unmatched. Looked up from germline, CDR1 is SQVTM and CDR2 is ANQGSEA. The CDR3 has 14 amino acids. cDNA libraries for TCR beta contained unique molecular identifiers. TCRdb reprocessed the PCR reads with MiXCR, giving one entry per CDR3 protein. Here the sample spans fewer than 850,000 distinct CDR3 sequences, about 45% being singletons. The chain joins TRBV29-1 to TRBJ2-1; 8 nucleotides match TRBD1. Sequences were obtained from blood. This sequence originates from a girl aged 10 to 17 with multiple sclerosis. The CDR3 DNA is TGCAGCGTACAACAGGGACAGGTCTACAATGAGCAGTTCTTC. Translation gives CSVQQGQVYNEQFF.